One and the same sample provided the 21 T cell receptor beta chains below, sequenced in a study of blood T cell repertoires in COVID-19. Assay: immunoSEQ multiplex PCR; the TCRdb copy retains only in-frame clones and omits some. The data hold some 150,000 clones, with around 85% observed a single time. Sequenced sample: peripheral blood. These receptors all stem from a woman aged 80 or over with acute or convalescent COVID-19.

J is TRBJ2-7 and V is TRBV7-6, with unresolved D. Per germline, CDR1 SGHVS and CDR2 FNYEAQ. With 1 base removed from V and 0 bases from J, the gap between germline ends came to 10 bases. The CDR3 is made up of 15 amino acids. As DNA, the CDR3 is TGTGCCAGCAGCTTAGGGCCCCTCCTCTCCTACGAGCAGTACTTC. Its translation: CASSLGPLLSYEQYF.

V is TRBV29-1 and J is TRBJ1-2; D gene uncertain. V lost 4 bases and J 6 bases, leaving 3 bases between the germline ends. Germline V CDR1 and CDR2: SQVTM, ANQGSEA. The CDR3 has 9 amino acids. The DNA of the CDR3 is TGCAGCGTTGTCGATGGCTACACCTTC. The encoded protein is CSVVDGYTF.

This sequence joins TRBV6-5 and TRBJ2-1, with D perhaps matching TRBD1 (6 bases). The CDR3 loop spans 15 amino acids. The germline gives CDR1 MNHEY, CDR2 SVGAGI. The V gene lost 5 bases and the J gene lost 0 bases, with 11 bases spanning the gap. In DNA form, the CDR3 reads TGTGCCAGCAGTCGGGACACATACTCCTACAATGAGCAGTTCTTC. Amino acid sequence: CASSRDTYSYNEQFF.

The chain has TRBV30 and TRBJ1-6; D gene unclear. CDR3 length: 12 amino acids. Germline CDR1 is GTSNPN and CDR2 is SVGIG (reference sequence). Trimming took 8 bases from V and 6 from J, leaving 11 bases between them. The CDR3 region is CARSVVNSPLHF. The CDR3 DNA is TGTGCCCGTTCGGTCGTTAATTCACCCCTCCACTTT.

The chain recombines TRBV18 with TRBJ1-6; 7 nucleotides match TRBD1. The length of the CDR3 is 16 residues. The germline CDR1 and CDR2 sequences are KGHSH and LQKENI. V was pared by 2 bases and J by 7 bases, with 8 bases of the junction left unmatched. The CDR3 DNA reads as TGTGCCAGCTCACCAATGTCGGGACAGTTGAATTCACCCCTCCACTTT. Translating gives CASSPMSGQLNSPLHF.

The chain joins TRBV9 to TRBJ1-4, with 11 bases that match TRBD1. The CDR3 loop spans 15 amino acids. Germline CDR1 is SGDLS and CDR2 is YYNGEE. Losses at the gene ends were 2 bases for V and 7 bases for J; bases not matched to a gene: 4. The CDR3 loop reads CASSVEGTGGEKLFF. The CDR3 DNA sequence: TGTGCCAGCAGCGTCGAGGGGACAGGGGGTGAAAAACTGTTTTTT.

V is TRBV6-7 and J is TRBJ1-2; D possibly corresponds to TRBD1 (5 bases). TRBV6-7 is identified as an open reading frame with a role that is uncertain. The CDR3 is made up of 20 amino acids. V dropped 1 base and J dropped 2 bases, with 26 bases sitting between them. The CDR3 loop is CASSYLTEKGRVKGNYGYTF. Written as DNA, the CDR3 is TGTGCCAGCAGTTACTTAACTGAAAAGGGCAGGGTAAAGGGGAACTATGGCTACACCTTC.

V usage is TRBV5-6 and J usage is TRBJ1-3; 7 bases align to TRBD1. Germline CDR1 reads SGHDT; CDR2 reads YYEEEE. The CDR3 loop spans 16 amino acids. V shed 2 bases and J 0 bases; nucleotides not matched to a gene: 5. CDR3 sequence (DNA): TGTGCCAGCAGCTTCCAGGACAGGAGCTCTGGAAACACCATATATTTT. It encodes CASSFQDRSSGNTIYF.

V and J are TRBV6-5 and TRBJ1-2; a possible D gene is TRBD1 (6 bases). V was shortened by 7 bases and J by 3 bases, with 12 bases between the two germline ends. Germline-derived CDR1 and CDR2 are MNHEY and SVGAGI. The CDR3 is 13 amino acids. DNA of the CDR3: TGTGCCAGCACCGGGACAAAATACTATGGCTACACCTTC. This encodes CASTGTKYYGYTF.

The chain joins TRBV7-9 to TRBJ1-1; 8 bases map to TRBD1. After removal of 10 bases from V and 6 bases from J, the junction contained 10 bases not matched to a gene. CDR1 is SEHNR, CDR2 FQNEAQ, per germline (reference sequence). The CDR3 runs 13 residues. CDR3 region: CATKGQVAAEAFF. The CDR3 nucleotides read TGTGCCACCAAGGGACAGGTGGCCGCTGAAGCTTTCTTT. Full variable domain (rest looked up from reference TRBV7-9 and TRBJ1-1): DTGVSQNPRHKITKRGQNVTFRCDPISEHNRLYWYRQTLGQGPEFLTYFQNEAQLEKSRLLSDRFSAERPKGSFSTLEIQRTEQGDSAMYLCATKGQVAAEAFFGQGTRLTVV.

The V gene is TRBV24-1, the J gene TRBJ2-1; TRBD1 aligns across 9 bases. The junction had 9 bases not matched to a gene; V was cut back by 2 bases and J by 8 bases. The length of the CDR3 is 16 residues. Per germline, CDR1 KGHDR and CDR2 SFDVKD. The CDR3 sequence is CATSDSKLTGGDEQFF. The CDR3 nucleotides read TGTGCCACCAGTGATTCCAAACTGACAGGGGGGGATGAGCAGTTCTTC.

The chain joins TRBV15 to TRBJ1-5; D perhaps matches TRBD1 (5 bases). In germline, CDR1 is LNHNV, CDR2 YYDKDF (reference sequence). Trimming took 0 bases from V and 11 from J, leaving 14 bases between them. The CDR3 runs 14 residues. This chain's CDR3 is CATSRDRRRGAQHF. The CDR3 coding sequence is TGTGCCACCAGCAGAGATCGGCGTCGGGGGGCCCAGCATTTT.

J is TRBJ1-2 and V is TRBV7-2, with D tentatively TRBD1 (5 bases). Per germline, CDR1 SGHTA and CDR2 FQGNSA. Trimming removed 5 bases from V and 8 bases from J, with 18 bases in between. CDR3 length: 14 residues. The CDR3 is CASSHRAQGGGYTF. CDR3 sequence (DNA): TGTGCCAGCAGCCACCGGGCCCAGGGCGGAGGCTACACCTTC.

The V gene is TRBV6-5, the J gene TRBJ1-3, with D maybe TRBD1 (5 bases). V lost 6 bases and J lost 10, with 19 bases in between. Germline-derived CDR1 and CDR2 are MNHEY and SVGAGI. The CDR3 has 14 residues. The CDR3 sequence: CASRETVRGETIYF. CDR3 nucleotides: TGTGCCAGCAGAGAGACAGTCCGCGGAGAGACCATATATTTT.

This sequence joins TRBV9 and TRBJ1-2; the D gene is possibly TRBD1 (6 bases). V gave up 3 bases and J gave up 2 bases, with 8 bases separating them. The CDR3 is 13 residues long. CDR1 and CDR2 from the germline V gene are SGDLS and YYNGEE. CDR3: CASSADRNYGYTF. Written as DNA, the CDR3 is TGTGCCAGCAGCGCGGACAGAAACTATGGCTACACCTTC.

The chain links TRBV29-1 to TRBJ2-7; 13 positions match TRBD2. CDR3 size: 13 residues. V was clipped by 5 bases and J by 3 bases; unmatched bases: 1. The germline CDR1 and CDR2 sequences are SQVTM and ANQGSEA. The CDR3 DNA reads TGCAGCGTTAGACTAGCGGGGGGCTACGAGCAGTACTTC. Amino acids: CSVRLAGGYEQYF.

V gene TRBV19 combines with J gene TRBJ1-3; D possibly corresponds to TRBD1 (5 bases). The length of the CDR3 is 14 residues. Germline lookup yields CDR1 LNHDA and CDR2 SQIVND (reference sequence). The V end lost 6 bases, the J end lost 2 bases, and 11 bases lay between the germline ends. The CDR3 DNA reads as TGTGCCAGTAGGGGGACTGCGGCTGGAAACACCATATATTTT. Amino acids: CASRGTAAGNTIYF. Variable domain in full (rest from reference TRBV19 and TRBJ1-3): DGGITQSPKYLFRKEGQNVTLSCEQNLNHDAMYWYRQDPGQGLRLIYYSQIVNDFQKGDIAEGYSVSREKKESFPLTVTSAQKNPTAFYLCASRGTAAGNTIYFGEGSWLTVV.

This rearrangement joins TRBV5-1 to TRBJ1-2; TRBD1 aligns across 7 bases. CDR3 length equals 15 residues. In germline, CDR1 is SGHRS, CDR2 YFSETQ. With V trimmed by 0 bases and J by 0 bases, 2 bases remained unmatched. In DNA, the CDR3 is TGCGCCAGCAGCTTGGGAGGGACAGCTAACTATGGCTACACCTTC. Its translation: CASSLGGTANYGYTF. Complete variable domain (other parts from reference TRBV5-1 and TRBJ1-2): KAGVTQTPRYLIKTRGQQVTLSCSPISGHRSVSWYQQTPGQGLQFLFEYFSETQRNKGNFPGRFSGRQFSNSRSEMNVSTLELGDSALYLCASSLGGTANYGYTFGSGTRLTVV.

The rearrangement links TRBV7-2 to TRBJ1-2; no clear D gene. With 5 bases removed from V and 4 bases from J, the gap between germline ends came to 14 bases. Germline assignment: CDR1 SGHTA and CDR2 FQGNSA. The CDR3 sequence is 14 residues long. In nucleotides, the CDR3 is TGTGCCAGCAGCCCCGAGGGCCAGACCTATGGCTACACCTTC. It yields the protein CASSPEGQTYGYTF. Looking up the rest from reference TRBV7-2 and TRBJ1-2 gives the full variable domain: GAGVSQSPSNKVTEKGKDVELRCDPISGHTALYWYRQSLGQGLEFLIYFQGNSAPDKSGLPSDRFSAERTGGSVSTLTIQRTQQEDSAVYLCASSPEGQTYGYTFGSGTRLTVV.

The chain uses TRBV10-3 and TRBJ2-2; TRBD1 agrees at 8 bases. The CDR3 runs 16 residues. The trim removed 3 bases at V and 1 base at J, leaving 4 bases unmatched. Germline CDR1 and CDR2: ENHRY and SYGVKD. The CDR3: CAISDPGTGNTGELFF. The CDR3 nucleotides read TGTGCCATCAGTGACCCCGGGACAGGGAACACCGGGGAGCTGTTTTTT.

The chain joins TRBV7-2 to TRBJ1-1; no reliable D call. This CDR3 is built from 14 residues. Germline-derived CDR1 and CDR2 are SGHTA and FQGNSA. Trimming left V 1 base short and J 1 base short, with 7 bases between. CDR3 in DNA: TGTGCCAGCAGCTTAGAACTGTCGAACACTGAAGCTTTCTTT. Protein sequence: CASSLELSNTEAFF.